This section outlines one T cell receptor (beta chain) sequence together with its context. The antigen this receptor binds is unknown. No clone much larger than this one lies a single base away; base qualities are absent. The CDR3 covers 15 residues, taking in both the cysteine and the phenylalanine. Only CDR3 DNA remains: 45 bases, in frame from the first base. V loses 1 base, J loses 2 bases, and the germline ends lie 12 bases apart. The CDR1 and CDR2 encoded by the germline V gene (reference sequence) are LGHDT and YNNKEL. The data were obtained in a study of T cell responses to AZD1222 COVID-19 vaccine (dated by TCRdb to the early 2020s). Context from the whole study: TCR sequencing covered fewer than 250 trial participants: about 210 given two doses of AZD1222 and about 26 given two doses of MenACWY control vaccine. Trial participants were enrolled by age into subgroups of 18-55, 56-69 and 70-plus years, and around 150, 28 and 57 TCR-sequenced participants, respectively, were included in these subgroups.

The CDR3 regions of human TCRbeta chains were subjected to immunosequencing. As for the original processing: TCRs in the repertoires were matched against a reference library of SARS-CoV-2-specific TCRs that had been generated with the MIRA antigen-specificity platform. Breadth was defined as the fraction of unique TCRs that were SARS-CoV-2-associated. Depth was defined as the fraction of total T cells that were SARS-CoV-2-associated. Using the MIRA data, each spike-specific TCR was mapped to the spike region that the TCR reacts to and placed in a CD4 or CD8 class. Log10-transformed breadth and depth values were compared by one-way ANOVA with Sidak's multiple comparisons tests. What TCRdb holds here is the immuneACCESS table cut down to in-frame rearrangements. Part of the clones is not present; checked against another copy, under half of the missing clones reflect an unresolved V gene, and the others are unexplained. V, J and clone size derive from that table, while D and trimming were established from the DNA sequence. This sample is represented by 150,000 to 200,000 clones; just over 90% of them were singletons. Jointly, the top ten make up roughly 1.2% of the sample.

What the work shows at the level of the full study, not this receptor alone: Conclusions about previously exposed vaccinees are limited, since just 5 to 7 AZD1222 recipients were seropositive for SARS-CoV-2 at baseline. Participants were mostly white British and included more females than males, and it was suggested by the authors that clonal diversity may have been underestimated. Reportedly, close to half of the unique spike-specific TCRs recognized epitopes lying outside the regions that are mutated in the B.1.351 and B.1.1.7 variants. No day 14 peak-response samples were available, so repertoires were characterized only after the peak T cell response. Spike-specific TCR breadth and depth rose significantly after two AZD1222 doses compared with day 0 and with MenACWY recipients. The 56-69-year group was small, and its depth increase did not reach significance, likely because of low power. CD4 TCRs associated with the vaccine covered the entire spike protein, and the dominant responses were in regions 160-218 and 743-854.

According to the study, the label for this sample's time point signals: about 28 days (+/-7) after the second vaccine dose. AZD1222 recipients whose second dose came at about 4 weeks and those whose second dose came at about 12 weeks were combined into one group, since spike-specific TCR depth and breadth did not differ between the two schedules. Vaccinee samples were obtained from the UK trials COV001 and COV002, which included a single-blind randomized controlled phase 2/3 trial of AZD1222 (ChAdOx1 nCoV-19) in healthy adults. Trial participant PBMC samples were collected at day 0 and day 28 after the second dose for TCRbeta chain sequencing.

The rearrangement combines TRBV3-1 (or the pseudogene TRBV3-2) with TRBJ2-7, and perhaps TRBD1 as D gene, on 6 matching bases. Sample: peripheral blood, taken 28 days after the second AZD1222 dose. This sequence originates from an adult who received the AZD1222 COVID-19 vaccine. The CDR3 loop reads CASSQVGGFPYEQYF. DNA sequence: TGTGCCAGCAGCCAAGTAGGGGGATTTCCCTACGAGCAGTACTTC.